A single sample is the source of the 4 T cell receptor beta chains below, sequenced in a study of shared clonotypes between healthy human individuals. In the naive CD8 group, cells lacked CD45RO and were positively selected for CCR7, so terminally differentiated effector memory CD45RA+ cells were left out. Measured with immunoSEQ multiplex PCR; TCRdb has only the in-frame clones, and not every one. The data show about 590,000 clones, 95% to 96% seen once. The specimen was naive CD8+ T cells sorted from blood. These TCRs come from a woman aged 25-40 years in good health.

The rearrangement links TRBV7-2 to TRBJ1-2; D is uncertain. Deletions cut 5 bases from V and 2 bases from J, with 24 bases between. Per germline, CDR1 SGHTA and CDR2 FQGNSA. The length of the CDR3 is 18 residues. In DNA, the CDR3 is TGTGCCAGCAGCCCTCGTGAGGAAGGGTTGAGAGGCAACTATGGCTACACCTTC. Residues: CASSPREEGLRGNYGYTF.

The V and J genes are TRBV19 and TRBJ2-7; 7 bases line up with TRBD2. Germline V gene lookup returns CDR1 LNHDA and CDR2 SQIVND (reference sequence). CDR3 length equals 14 residues. After removal of 4 bases from V and 6 bases from J, the junction contained 9 bases not matched to a gene. The CDR3 coding sequence is TGTGCCAGTAGTACGACGGGAGGAGGGTCCGAGCAGTACTTC. Protein sequence: CASSTTGGGSEQYF.

The CDR3 is CASSLEGQGNTEAFF. Written as DNA, the CDR3 is TGTGCCAGCAGTTTAGAGGGACAGGGGAACACTGAAGCTTTCTTT. This rearrangement joins TRBV28 to TRBJ1-1, with 9 bases identical to TRBD1. CDR1 and CDR2 (germline): MDHEN, SYDVKM. The CDR3 sequence is 15 residues long. The trim removed 2 bases at V and 1 base at J, leaving 2 bases unmatched.

This chain links TRBV6-6 with TRBJ2-7; no reliable D call. The CDR3 is made up of 12 amino acids. Germline CDR1 and CDR2: MNHNY and SVGAGI (reference sequence). V lost 0 bases and J 3 bases, leaving 3 bases between the germline ends. The CDR3 DNA sequence: TGTGCCAGCAGTTACTCGAACTACGAGCAGTACTTC. This translates into CASSYSNYEQYF.